Shown below are 8 T cell receptor beta chains from a single sample sequenced in a study of blood T cells in healthy people across ages. Together with a sample-barcoded 5' primer, a J-beta primer mix was included in a second PCR lasting 7 to 11 cycles. Each CDR3 protein gets one entry after TCRdb re-called the 5' RACE reads with MiXCR. The profile shows 500,000 to 550,000 distinct CDR3 sequences, more than 20% of them singletons. The sample was also reused in another study, on T cells of mothers and their children.

The sequenced material came from blood. These receptors were obtained from a boy younger than 18 in good health.

This clonotype was seen only a few times. The rearrangement uses TRBV20-1 and TRBJ2-5; TRBD2 matches at 7 bases. The assigned J gene may be wrong: the sequence end matches TRBJ2-1 better. The CDR3 covers 12 residues. Germline CDR1 is DFQATT and CDR2 is SNEGSKA (reference sequence). The CDR3 bases are TGCAGTGCTAGAGAAACTAGCGTAGAGCAGTTCTTC. Translated: CSARETSVEQFF.

As regards this clonotype: Since a much larger clone is just one base distant, this may be a read error. This chain uses TRBV12-3 or TRBV12-4 with TRBJ2-7, with 9 bases identical to TRBD1. Judging by the DNA end, TRBJ2-5 fits better; the J call may be wrong. This CDR3 contains 13 residues. The DNA for the CDR3 is TGTGCCAGCAGCTGGGACAGGGTTGAGACCCAGTACTTC. Translation: CASSWDRVETQYF.

This clonotype was seen more than once but under ten times. CDR3 loop: CASSRSRDGYNEQFF. In DNA, the CDR3 is TGTGCCAGCAGCCGATCCCGGGACGGATACAATGAGCAGTTCTTC. The chain employs TRBV12-3 or TRBV12-4 and TRBJ2-1; D is perhaps TRBD1 or TRBD2 (5 bases each). This CDR3 has 15 amino acids. Trimming took off 6 bases at V and 4 bases at J, with 16 bases between the two ends.

This clonotype was recorded a few times. This chain connects TRBV6-6 to TRBJ1-6; D not certain. CDR1 is MNHNY and CDR2 is SVGAGI in the germline V gene (reference sequence). The length of the CDR3 is 14 residues. Trimming removed 4 bases at V and 5 bases at J, with 9 bases between. The CDR3 spells CASSWLGDNSPLHF. The CDR3 coding sequence is TGTGCCAGCAGTTGGCTGGGCGATAATTCACCCCTCCACTTT.

This clonotype showed up just once. J is TRBJ2-1 and V is TRBV20-1; no definite D call. The V end was cut by 0 bases, the J end by 0 bases, with 9 bases between. The CDR3 spans 15 residues. CDR1 is DFQATT and CDR2 is SNEGSKA in the germline V gene (reference sequence). The CDR3 loop reads CSARDRGGSYNEQFF. The CDR3 DNA follows: TGCAGTGCTAGAGATCGCGGTGGCTCCTACAATGAGCAGTTCTTC.

The table lists this clonotype with a few counts. The rearrangement joins TRBV27 to TRBJ1-5; perhaps TRBD1 as D (5 bases). Trimming cost V 4 bases and J 6 bases, with 13 bases left between them. Germline assignment: CDR1 MNHEY and CDR2 SMNVEV (reference sequence). This CDR3 is built from 14 residues. CDR3 bases: TGTGCCAGCAGTTCCCCAGGGAGAGGTCAGCCCCAGCATTTT. Encoded protein: CASSSPGRGQPQHF.

This clonotype was observed a few times. One end of the junction fails to match germline, which may point to a read error. The rearrangement links TRBV12-3 or TRBV12-4 to TRBJ1-5; TRBD1 matches 9 bases. This CDR3 is built from 16 residues. For the CDR3, the DNA is TGTGCCAGCAGCCAAACCGCCGGGACAGGGAAACAGCCTCAGCATTTT. Translating it yields CASSQTAGTGKQPQHF.

The chain recombines TRBV6-2 or TRBV6-3 with TRBJ2-7; D may match TRBD1 or TRBD2 (6 bases each). The CDR3 has 13 amino acids. V lost 6 bases to trimming and J lost 5 bases, with 14 bases between them. The germline gives CDR1 MNHEY, CDR2 SVGEGT. In DNA form, the CDR3 reads TGTGCCAGCAGCCCTGGGGGGCTGAACGAGCAGTACTTC. It specifies CASSPGGLNEQYF.